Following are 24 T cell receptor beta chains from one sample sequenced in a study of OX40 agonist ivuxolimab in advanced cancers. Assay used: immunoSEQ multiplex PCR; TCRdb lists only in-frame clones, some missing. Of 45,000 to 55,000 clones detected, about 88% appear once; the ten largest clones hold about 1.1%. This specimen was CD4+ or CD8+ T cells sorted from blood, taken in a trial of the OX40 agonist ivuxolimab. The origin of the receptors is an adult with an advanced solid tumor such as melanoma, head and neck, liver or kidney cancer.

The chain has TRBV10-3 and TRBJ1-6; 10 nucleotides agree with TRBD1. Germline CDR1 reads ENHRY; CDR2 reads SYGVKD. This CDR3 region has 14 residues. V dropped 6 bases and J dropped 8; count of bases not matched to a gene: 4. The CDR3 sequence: CAISSGTGDSPLHF. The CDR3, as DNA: TGTGCCATCAGCTCCGGGACAGGGGATTCACCCCTCCACTTT.

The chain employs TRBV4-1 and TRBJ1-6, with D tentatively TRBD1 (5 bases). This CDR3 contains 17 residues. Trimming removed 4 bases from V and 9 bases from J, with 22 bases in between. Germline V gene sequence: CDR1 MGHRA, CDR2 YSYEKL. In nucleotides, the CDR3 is TGCGCCAGCAGCCGATTGGGGCTGACAGCTGGGGCTTCACCCCTCCACTTT. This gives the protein CASSRLGLTAGASPLHF.

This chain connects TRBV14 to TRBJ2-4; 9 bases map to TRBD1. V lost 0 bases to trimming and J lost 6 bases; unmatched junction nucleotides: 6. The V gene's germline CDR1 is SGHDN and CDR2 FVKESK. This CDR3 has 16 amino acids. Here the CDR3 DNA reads TGTGCCAGCAGCCAAGATAGGGGACAGGGAGGAAACATTCAGTACTTC. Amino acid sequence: CASSQDRGQGGNIQYF.

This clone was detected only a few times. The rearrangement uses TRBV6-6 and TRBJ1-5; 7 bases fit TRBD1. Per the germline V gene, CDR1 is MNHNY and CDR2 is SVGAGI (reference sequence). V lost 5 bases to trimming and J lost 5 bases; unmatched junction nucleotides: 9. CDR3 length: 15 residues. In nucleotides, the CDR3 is TGTGCCAGCAGTCACCTCCAAACAGGGGATCAGCCCCAGCATTTT. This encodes CASSHLQTGDQPQHF.

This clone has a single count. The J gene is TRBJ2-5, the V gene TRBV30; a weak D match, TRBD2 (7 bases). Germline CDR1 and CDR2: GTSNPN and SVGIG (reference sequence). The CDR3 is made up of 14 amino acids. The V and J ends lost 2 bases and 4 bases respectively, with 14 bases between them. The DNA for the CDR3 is TGTGCCTGGAGTAAAGGGGGGGCAGGAGAGACCCAGTACTTC. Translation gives CAWSKGGAGETQYF.

CDR3 in amino acids: CASSRDSVADEQYF. The CDR3, as DNA: TGTGCCAGCAGCCGGGACAGCGTAGCGGACGAGCAGTACTTC. J is TRBJ2-7 and V is TRBV7-9, with D possibly matching TRBD1 (7 bases). CDR1 and CDR2 (germline): SEHNR, FQNEAQ (reference sequence). V lost 5 bases, J lost 5 bases, and 16 bases lay in between. CDR3 length: 14 residues.

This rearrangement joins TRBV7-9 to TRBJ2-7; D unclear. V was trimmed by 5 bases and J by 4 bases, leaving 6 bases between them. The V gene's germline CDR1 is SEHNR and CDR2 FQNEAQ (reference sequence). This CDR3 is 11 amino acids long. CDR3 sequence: CASSHTYEQYF. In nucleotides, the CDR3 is TGTGCCAGCAGCCACACGTACGAGCAGTACTTC.

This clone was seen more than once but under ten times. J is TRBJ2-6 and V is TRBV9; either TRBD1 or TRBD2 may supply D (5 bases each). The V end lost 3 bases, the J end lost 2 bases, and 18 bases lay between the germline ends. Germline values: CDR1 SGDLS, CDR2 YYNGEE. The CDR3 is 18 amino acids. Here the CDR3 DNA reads TGTGCCAGCAGCGCTCTCCAGGGAAAAGCGGCTGGGGCCAACGTCCTGACTTTC. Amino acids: CASSALQGKAAGANVLTF.

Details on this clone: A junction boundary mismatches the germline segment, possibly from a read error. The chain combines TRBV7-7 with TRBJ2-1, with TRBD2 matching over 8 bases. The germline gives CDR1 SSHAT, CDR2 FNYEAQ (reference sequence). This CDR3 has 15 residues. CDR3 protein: CASSLGNSGAQEQFF. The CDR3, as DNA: TGTGCTAGCAGCTTAGGAAATAGCGGGGCTCAAGAGCAGTTCTTC.

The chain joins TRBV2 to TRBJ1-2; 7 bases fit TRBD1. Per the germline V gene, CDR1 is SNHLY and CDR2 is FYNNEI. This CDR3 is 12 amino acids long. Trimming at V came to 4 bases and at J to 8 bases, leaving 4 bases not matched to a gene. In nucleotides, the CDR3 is TGTGCCAGCAGTGTTCAAGGGGGCGGCTACACCTTC. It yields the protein CASSVQGGGYTF. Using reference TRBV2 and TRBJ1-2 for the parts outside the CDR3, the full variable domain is EPEVTQTPSHQVTQMGQEVILRCVPISNHLYFYWYRQILGQKVEFLVSFYNNEISEKSEIFDDQFSVERPDGSNFTLKIRSTKLEDSAMYFCASSVQGGGYTFGSGTRLTVV.

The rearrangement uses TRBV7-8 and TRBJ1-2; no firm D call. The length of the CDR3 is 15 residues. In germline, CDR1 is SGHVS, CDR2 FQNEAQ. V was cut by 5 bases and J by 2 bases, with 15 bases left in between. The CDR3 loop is CASSTTWLPNYGYTF. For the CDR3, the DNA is TGTGCCAGCAGCACCACGTGGTTGCCGAACTATGGCTACACCTTC.

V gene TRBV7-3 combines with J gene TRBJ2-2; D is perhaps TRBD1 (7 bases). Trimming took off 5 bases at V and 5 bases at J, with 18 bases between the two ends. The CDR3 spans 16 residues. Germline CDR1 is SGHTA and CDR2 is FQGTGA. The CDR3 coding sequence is TGTGCCAGCAGCATTCCCGAGACAGGGAGGACCGGGGAGCTGTTTTTT. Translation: CASSIPETGRTGELFF.

As DNA, the CDR3 is TGTGCCAGCAGTGAACAGGGGGCTAGCACAGATACGCAGTATTTT. Protein product: CASSEQGASTDTQYF. The rearrangement joins TRBV6-1 to TRBJ2-3; 8 bases agree with TRBD1. The V segment lost 2 bases and the J segment 0 bases; nucleotides outside the gene matches: 1. The CDR3 extends over 15 amino acids. CDR1 and CDR2 (germline): MNHNS, SASEGT.

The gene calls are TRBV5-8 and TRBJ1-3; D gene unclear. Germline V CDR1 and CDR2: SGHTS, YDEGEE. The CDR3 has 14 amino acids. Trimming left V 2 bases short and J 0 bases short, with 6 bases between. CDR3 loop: CASSFVISGNTIYF. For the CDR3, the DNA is TGTGCCAGCAGCTTCGTAATCTCTGGAAACACCATATATTTT.

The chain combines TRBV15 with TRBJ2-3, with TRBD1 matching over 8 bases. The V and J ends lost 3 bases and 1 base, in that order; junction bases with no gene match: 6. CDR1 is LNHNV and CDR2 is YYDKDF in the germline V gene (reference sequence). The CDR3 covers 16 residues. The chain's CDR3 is CATSSGQGMGTDTQYF. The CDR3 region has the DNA TGTGCCACCAGCAGCGGACAGGGAATGGGCACAGATACGCAGTATTTT.

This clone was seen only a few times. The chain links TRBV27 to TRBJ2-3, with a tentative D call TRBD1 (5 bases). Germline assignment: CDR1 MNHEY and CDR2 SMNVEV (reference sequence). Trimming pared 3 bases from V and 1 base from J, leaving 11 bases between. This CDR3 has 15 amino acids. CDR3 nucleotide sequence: TGTGCCAGCAGTTTGGACGGCAGGGGCACAGATACGCAGTATTTT. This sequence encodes CASSLDGRGTDTQYF.

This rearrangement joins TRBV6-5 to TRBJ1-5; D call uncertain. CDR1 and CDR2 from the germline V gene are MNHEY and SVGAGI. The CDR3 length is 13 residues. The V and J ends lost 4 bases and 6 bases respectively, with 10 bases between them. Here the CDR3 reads CASSSGLSQPQHF. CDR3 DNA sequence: TGTGCCAGCAGTTCGGGGTTGAGTCAGCCCCAGCATTTT.

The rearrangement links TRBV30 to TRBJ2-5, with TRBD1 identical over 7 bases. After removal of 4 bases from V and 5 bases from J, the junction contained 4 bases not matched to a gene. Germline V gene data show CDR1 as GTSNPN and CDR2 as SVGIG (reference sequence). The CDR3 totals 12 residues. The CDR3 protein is CAWKGGEETQYF. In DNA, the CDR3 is TGTGCCTGGAAAGGGGGCGAGGAGACCCAGTACTTC.

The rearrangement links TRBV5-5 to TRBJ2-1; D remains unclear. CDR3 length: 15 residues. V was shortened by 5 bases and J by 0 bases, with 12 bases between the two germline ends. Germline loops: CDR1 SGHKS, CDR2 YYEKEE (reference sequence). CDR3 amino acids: CASSLNTNSYNEQFF. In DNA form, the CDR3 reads TGTGCCAGCAGTCTAAACACGAACTCCTACAATGAGCAGTTCTTC.

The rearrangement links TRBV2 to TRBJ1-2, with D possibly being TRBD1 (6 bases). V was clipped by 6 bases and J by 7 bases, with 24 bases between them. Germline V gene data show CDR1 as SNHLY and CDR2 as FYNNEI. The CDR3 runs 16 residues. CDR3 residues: CASRGLQSWGRSGYTF. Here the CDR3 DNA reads TGTGCCAGCAGAGGGCTCCAAAGTTGGGGGCGGAGTGGCTACACCTTC.

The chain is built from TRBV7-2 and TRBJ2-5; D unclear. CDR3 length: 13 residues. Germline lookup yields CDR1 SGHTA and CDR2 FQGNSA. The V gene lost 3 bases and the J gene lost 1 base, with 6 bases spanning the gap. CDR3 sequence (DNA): TGTGCCAGCAGCTTCTCCGGCCAAGAGACCCAGTACTTC. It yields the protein CASSFSGQETQYF. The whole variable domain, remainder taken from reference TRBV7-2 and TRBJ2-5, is GAGVSQSPSNKVTEKGKDVELRCDPISGHTALYWYRQSLGQGLEFLIYFQGNSAPDKSGLPSDRFSAERTGGSVSTLTIQRTQQEDSAVYLCASSFSGQETQYFGPGTRLLVL.

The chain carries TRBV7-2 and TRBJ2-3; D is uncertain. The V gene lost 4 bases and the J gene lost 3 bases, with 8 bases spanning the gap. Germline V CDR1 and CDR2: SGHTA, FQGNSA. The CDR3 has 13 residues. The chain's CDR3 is CASSSPRTDTQYF. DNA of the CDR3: TGTGCCAGCAGCTCCCCTAGGACAGATACGCAGTATTTT.

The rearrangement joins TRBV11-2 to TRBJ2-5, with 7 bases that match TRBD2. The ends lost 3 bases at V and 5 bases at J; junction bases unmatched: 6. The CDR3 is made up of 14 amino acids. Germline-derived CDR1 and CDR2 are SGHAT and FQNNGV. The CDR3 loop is CASSFGVREETQYF. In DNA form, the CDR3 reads TGTGCCAGCAGCTTCGGTGTGCGGGAGGAGACCCAGTACTTC.

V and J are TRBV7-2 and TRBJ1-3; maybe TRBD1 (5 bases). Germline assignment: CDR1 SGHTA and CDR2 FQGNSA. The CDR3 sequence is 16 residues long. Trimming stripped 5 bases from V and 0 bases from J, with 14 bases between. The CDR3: CASSQGQFSSGNTIYF. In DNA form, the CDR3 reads TGTGCCAGCAGCCAAGGACAATTCAGCTCTGGAAACACCATATATTTT.